Each of the 8 T cell receptor beta chains below was sequenced from the same sample in a study of blood T cell repertoires in COVID-19. TCRdb's copy holds only in-frame clones and misses some; the assay was immunoSEQ multiplex PCR. Of 110,000 or so clones listed, over 80% are singletons. Sequenced material: peripheral blood. The receptors were gathered from a woman between 45 and 60 years old with acute or convalescent COVID-19.

The rearrangement links TRBV5-1 to TRBJ1-4; 7 bases are a match to TRBD1. V trimming: 0 bases; J trimming: 3 bases; junction bases outside the gene matches: 2. CDR1 is SGHRS, CDR2 YFSETQ, per germline. The CDR3 has 15 residues. CDR3: CASSLGTGANEKLFF. In DNA, the CDR3 is TGCGCCAGCAGCTTGGGGACAGGAGCTAATGAAAAACTGTTTTTT.

This chain's CDR3 is CASSSFSRQGYEQYF. CDR3 in DNA: TGTGCCAGCAGTTCCTTCTCTAGGCAGGGCTACGAGCAGTACTTC. V and J are TRBV28 and TRBJ2-7; a weak D match, TRBD1 (5 bases). From germline, CDR1 is MDHEN and CDR2 SYDVKM. With 4 bases removed from V and 3 bases from J, the gap between germline ends came to 16 bases. CDR3 length equals 15 residues.

The J gene is TRBJ2-1, the V gene TRBV20-1, with a weak D call TRBD2 (6 bases). Germline V gives CDR1 DFQATT, CDR2 SNEGSKA (reference sequence). V lost 3 bases, J lost 12 bases, and 12 bases lay in between. The CDR3 has 11 amino acids. The CDR3 nucleotides are TGCAGTGCTAGCCGGGACTTGGGGCAGTTCTTC. As protein: CSASRDLGQFF.

V is TRBV5-5 and J is TRBJ1-2; 8 nucleotides line up with TRBD1. Germline V gives CDR1 SGHKS, CDR2 YYEKEE (reference sequence). The junction had 3 bases not matched to a gene; V was cut back by 3 bases and J by 2 bases. The CDR3 totals 14 residues. In DNA, the CDR3 is TGTGCCAGCAGCTCTTGGACAGGGAACTATGGCTACACCTTC. The encoded protein is CASSSWTGNYGYTF.

This clone appeared once. J is TRBJ2-1 and V is TRBV3-1 (or the pseudogene TRBV3-2); 14 bases are a match to TRBD2. CDR3 size: 17 residues. From germline, CDR1 is LGHDT and CDR2 YNNKEL (reference sequence). V gave up 3 bases and J gave up 3 bases; unmatched junction bases: 4. This chain's CDR3 is CASSQGTSGRLYNEQFF. Written as DNA, the CDR3 is TGTGCCAGCAGCCAGGGGACTAGCGGGAGACTCTACAATGAGCAGTTCTTC.

This clone occurred once. V is TRBV5-6 and J is TRBJ2-7; 9 bases are a match to TRBD1. CDR3 length: 14 residues. Germline trimming cut 8 bases from V and 4 bases from J; bases unmatched to any gene: 10. Germline V gene data show CDR1 as SGHDT and CDR2 as YYEEEE. This chain's CDR3 is CASTTGGAGYEQYF. Here the CDR3 DNA reads TGTGCCAGTACCACAGGGGGCGCCGGATACGAGCAGTACTTC.

The chain has TRBV3-1 (or the pseudogene TRBV3-2) and TRBJ2-3, with 8 bases fitting TRBD1. The junction had 8 bases not matched to a gene; V was cut back by 3 bases and J by 6 bases. This CDR3 region has 15 residues. CDR1 and CDR2 (germline): LGHDT, YNNKEL (reference sequence). The CDR3, as DNA: TGTGCCAGCAGCCACTTCGGACAGGGTGAGGATACGCAGTATTTT. The encoded protein is CASSHFGQGEDTQYF.

The CDR3 DNA reads as TGCGCCAGCAGAGGGACAGGGGCGCAAGGCACTGAAGCTTTCTTT. This sequence encodes CASRGTGAQGTEAFF. The V and J genes are TRBV10-2 and TRBJ1-1, with 10 bases lining up with TRBD1. This CDR3 has 15 amino acids. V was pared by 6 bases and J by 4 bases, with 8 bases of the junction left unmatched. CDR1 is WSHSY and CDR2 is SAAADI in the germline V gene.